Listed below are T cell receptor beta chains from one sample, sequenced in a study of control samples from healthy donors and cancer patients. Here immunoSEQ multiplex PCR was the method, and the copy in TCRdb shows in-frame clones only, minus some. The top ten clones hold 8% of a sample with about 96,000 clones, over 90% of them seen once. Sequenced sample: blood. The origin of the receptors is a man between 18 and 29 years old in good health. Each CDR3 is given with its conserved first and last residue. Fields, in order: D gene, clone size, V gene, J gene, CDR3 DNA, CDR3 protein. A D gene is named only where the DNA matches it firmly. Size values are once, few and many counts, or a class for expanded clones, and some rows have none.

>.|.|TRBV30|TRBJ1-3
TGTGCCTGGGATCTGGTACGTGGAAACACCATATATTTT
CAWDLVRGNTIYF
>.|.|TRBV5-1|TRBJ1-2
TGCGCCAGCACCGCCGGGGGCAGGGTCGGCGGCTACACCTTC
CASTAGGRVGGYTF
>TRBD1|.|TRBV10-3|TRBJ1-6
TGTGCCATCCGGGACAGGGGTCAAGATTCACCCCTCCACTTT
CAIRDRGQDSPLHF
>.|once|TRBV9|TRBJ2-2
TGTGCCAGCAGCGTAAGGGTTAACACCGGGGAGCTGTTTTTT
CASSVRVNTGELFF
>.|.|TRBV19|TRBJ2-7
TGTGCCAGTAGTATCTCTAGACCCAACGAGCAGTACTTC
CASSISRPNEQYF
>.|.|TRBV3-1/TRBV3-2|TRBJ1-2
TGTGCCAGCAGCCAAGATACGCGGGGGGCCTTAGAGGGCTACACCTTC
CASSQDTRGALEGYTF
>TRBD1|.|TRBV7-8|TRBJ1-3
TGTGCCAGCAGCTCCCAGGGGGTTAGTGTGGGAAACACCATATATTTT
CASSSQGVSVGNTIYF
>TRBD1|.|TRBV7-9|TRBJ2-7
TGTGCCAGCAGCTTAATGGGACAGGGCACCTACTTC
CASSLMGQGTYF
>.|few|TRBV2|TRBJ1-5
TGTGCCAGCAGTGGGACGGCAGGGCGGTATCAGCCCCAGCATTTT
CASSGTAGRYQPQHF
>TRBD1|.|TRBV6-1|TRBJ2-1
TGTGCCAGCAGTGAATTTCGTGACCCCCAAGGGACAGGATTAATAGGTGCTCAGTTCTTC
CASSEFRDPQGTGLIGAQFF
>.|.|TRBV7-9|TRBJ1-1
TGTGCCAGCAGCTTACGTTTGAACACTGAAGCTTTCTTT
CASSLRLNTEAFF
>TRBD1|.|TRBV5-1|TRBJ2-5
TGCGCCAGCAGCACGACAGGGGGATTGGAGACCCAGTACTTC
CASSTTGGLETQYF
>.|few|TRBV3-1/TRBV3-2|TRBJ1-1
TGTGCCAGCAGCCAAGAGGCGACGAACACTGAAGCTTTCTTT
CASSQEATNTEAFF
>.|.|TRBV9|TRBJ1-1
TGTGCCAGCAGCGCCGCTGTTAGCACTGAAGCTTTCTTT
CASSAAVSTEAFF
>.|.|TRBV6-5|TRBJ1-5
TGTGCCAGCAGTCCCGCACGGGGGAACAATCAGCCCCAGCATTTT
CASSPARGNNQPQHF
>.|.|TRBV4-1|TRBJ1-6
TGCGCCAGCAGCCAGGACAGTTCACCCCTCCACTTT
CASSQDSSPLHF
>.|.|TRBV4-1|TRBJ1-5
TGCGCCAGCAGCCAAGCAGGGGTTGAGCCCCAGCATTTT
CASSQAGVEPQHF
>.|.|TRBV7-8|TRBJ1-2
TGTGCCAGCAGCTTAGGGGCACCTAGTTCTAACTATGGCTACACCTTC
CASSLGAPSSNYGYTF
>.|.|TRBV30|TRBJ2-5
TGTGCCTGGAAGTGGCAGGGTATAGAGACCCAGTACTTC
CAWKWQGIETQYF
>.|.|TRBV6-1|TRBJ1-1
TGTGCCAGCAGTGAAGCCCTACCCCCCTTGAACACTGAAGCTTTCTTT
CASSEALPPLNTEAFF
>.|.|TRBV6-5|TRBJ2-7
TGTGCCAGCAGTTACTCGGGTCAGACGGGGTCCAACGAGCAGTACTTC
CASSYSGQTGSNEQYF
>TRBD1|.|TRBV18|TRBJ2-2
TGTGCCAGCTCGCCTACGGCTAGGACAGGGAACACCGGGGAGCTGTTTTTT
CASSPTARTGNTGELFF
>.|.|TRBV7-2|TRBJ1-1
TGTGCCAGCAGCCGCACCCCTCCGGGGAGCGGGGAAGCTTTCTTT
CASSRTPPGSGEAFF
>.|.|TRBV7-8|TRBJ1-1
TGTGCCAGCAGCTTAAGGTTGGCGGGGCCCGACGGTGAAGCTTTCTTT
CASSLRLAGPDGEAFF
>.|.|TRBV5-1|TRBJ2-3
TGCGCCAGCACCCCAGGGGGGGCAACAGCTACGCAGTATTTT
CASTPGGATATQYF
>.|.|TRBV6-6|TRBJ1-1
TGTGCCAGCAGTTACTTTCAAGAGGACACTGAAGCTTTCTTT
CASSYFQEDTEAFF
>TRBD1|.|TRBV6-5|TRBJ1-2
TGTGCCAGCAGAAACACAGGGGGCTTTGGCTACACCTTC
CASRNTGGFGYTF
>.|.|TRBV6-1|TRBJ2-2
TGTGCCAGCACTGAGTACAGGGTTGGTGACACCGGGGAGCTGTTTTTT
CASTEYRVGDTGELFF
>.|.|TRBV7-2|TRBJ1-1
TGTGCCAGCAGCTCAGACCCGGACCGGAACACTGAAGCTTTCTTT
CASSSDPDRNTEAFF
>TRBD2|.|TRBV4-3|TRBJ2-1
TGCGCCAGCAGCCAAGTTGAGAGTAGCGGGGTCTCCTACAATGAGCAGTTCTTC
CASSQVESSGVSYNEQFF
>TRBD1|few|TRBV5-6|TRBJ1-3
TGTGCCAGCAGCCCAGGACAGGGAGGAACTCCTGGAAACACCATATATTTT
CASSPGQGGTPGNTIYF
>.|once|TRBV6-1|TRBJ1-1
TGTGCCAGCAGTGAAGTCGAAGAGAACACTGAAGCTTTCTTT
CASSEVEENTEAFF
>TRBD1|.|TRBV9|TRBJ1-2
TGTGCCAGCAGTCCCTTAGGGACAGGAGACTATGGCTACACCTTC
CASSPLGTGDYGYTF
>.|.|TRBV7-8|TRBJ1-4
TGTGCCAGCAGCTTAGAGCAGGTCGTTAATGAAAAACTGTTTTTT
CASSLEQVVNEKLFF
>TRBD2|.|TRBV7-9|TRBJ2-5
TGTGCCAGCAGTCGAAGCGGGGCGGGTTTGAAAGAGACCCAGTACTTC
CASSRSGAGLKETQYF
>.|.|TRBV6-5|TRBJ1-1
TGTGCCAGCAGTATCCATTGGGGAGAGAACACTGAAGCTTTCTTT
CASSIHWGENTEAFF
>TRBD1|.|TRBV20-1|TRBJ2-1
TGCAGTGCTAGTATCTGGGACAGGGACAGCAATGAGCAGTTCTTC
CSASIWDRDSNEQFF